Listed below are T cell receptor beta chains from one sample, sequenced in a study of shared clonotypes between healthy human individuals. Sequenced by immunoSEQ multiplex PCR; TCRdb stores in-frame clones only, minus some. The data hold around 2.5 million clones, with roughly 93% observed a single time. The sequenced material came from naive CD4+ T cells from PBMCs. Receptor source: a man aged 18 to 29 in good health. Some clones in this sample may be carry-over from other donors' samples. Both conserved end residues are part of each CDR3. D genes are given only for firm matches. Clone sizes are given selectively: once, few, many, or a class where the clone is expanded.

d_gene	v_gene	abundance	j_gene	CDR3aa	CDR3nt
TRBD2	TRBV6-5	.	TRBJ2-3	CASSFRLAGGKGTQYF	TGTGCCAGCAGTTTTAGACTAGCCGGCGGAAAGGGTACGCAGTATTTT
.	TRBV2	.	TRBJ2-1	CASSVGDSYNEQFF	TGTGCCAGCAGTGTGGGGGACTCCTACAATGAGCAGTTCTTC
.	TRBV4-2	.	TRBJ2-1	CASSQGGPREYNEQFF	TGTGCCAGCAGCCAAGGAGGACCACGAGAATACAATGAGCAGTTCTTC
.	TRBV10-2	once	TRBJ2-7	CASSQTGSYEQYF	TGCGCCAGCAGCCAGACGGGCTCCTACGAGCAGTACTTC
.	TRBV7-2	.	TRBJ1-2	CASSLAQGDYGYTF	TGTGCCAGCAGCTTAGCTCAAGGCGACTATGGCTACACCTTC
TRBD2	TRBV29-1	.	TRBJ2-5	CSVERASGRAFETQYF	TGCAGCGTTGAAAGGGCTAGCGGGAGGGCCTTCGAGACCCAGTACTTC
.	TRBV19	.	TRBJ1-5	CASQSQGSNQPQHF	TGTGCCAGTCAGTCTCAGGGTAGCAATCAGCCCCAGCATTTT
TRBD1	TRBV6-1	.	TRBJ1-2	CASSEGRGRGYGYTF	TGTGCCAGCAGTGAAGGGAGGGGGCGCGGCTATGGCTACACCTTC
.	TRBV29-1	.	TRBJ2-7	CSVVSVVDYEQYF	TGCAGCGTTGTTTCCGTCGTAGACTACGAGCAGTACTTC
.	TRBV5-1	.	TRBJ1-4	CASSTGSAPEKLFF	TGCGCCAGCAGCACCGGGTCTGCGCCTGAAAAACTGTTTTTT
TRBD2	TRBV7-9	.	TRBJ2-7	CASSRGGETEQYF	TGTGCCAGCAGCCGGGGGGGAGAGACCGAGCAGTACTTC
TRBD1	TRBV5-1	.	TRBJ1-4	CASSLGGRGQEEKLFF	TGCGCCAGCAGCTTGGGTGGCAGGGGGCAGGAAGAAAAACTGTTTTTT
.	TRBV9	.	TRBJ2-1	CASSRTLNEQFF	TGTGCCAGCAGCAGAACACTAAATGAGCAGTTCTTC
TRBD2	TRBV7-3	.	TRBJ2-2	CASSLELAVNTGELFF	TGTGCCAGCAGCTTAGAACTAGCGGTGAACACCGGGGAGCTGTTTTTT